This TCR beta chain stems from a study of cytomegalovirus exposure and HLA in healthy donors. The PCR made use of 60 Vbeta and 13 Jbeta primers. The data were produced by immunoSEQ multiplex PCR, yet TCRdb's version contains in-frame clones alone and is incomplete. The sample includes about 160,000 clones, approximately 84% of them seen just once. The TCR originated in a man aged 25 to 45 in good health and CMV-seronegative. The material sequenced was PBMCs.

CDR3 residues: CASSHSGGAADTQYF. The CDR3 DNA reads TGTGCCAGCAGCCACAGCGGGGGGGCCGCAGATACGCAGTATTTT. The chain uses TRBV6-1 and TRBJ2-3, with 10 bases identical to TRBD2. Germline lookup yields CDR1 MNHNS and CDR2 SASEGT. With V trimmed by 6 bases and J by 4 bases, 7 bases remained unmatched. The CDR3 contains 15 residues.